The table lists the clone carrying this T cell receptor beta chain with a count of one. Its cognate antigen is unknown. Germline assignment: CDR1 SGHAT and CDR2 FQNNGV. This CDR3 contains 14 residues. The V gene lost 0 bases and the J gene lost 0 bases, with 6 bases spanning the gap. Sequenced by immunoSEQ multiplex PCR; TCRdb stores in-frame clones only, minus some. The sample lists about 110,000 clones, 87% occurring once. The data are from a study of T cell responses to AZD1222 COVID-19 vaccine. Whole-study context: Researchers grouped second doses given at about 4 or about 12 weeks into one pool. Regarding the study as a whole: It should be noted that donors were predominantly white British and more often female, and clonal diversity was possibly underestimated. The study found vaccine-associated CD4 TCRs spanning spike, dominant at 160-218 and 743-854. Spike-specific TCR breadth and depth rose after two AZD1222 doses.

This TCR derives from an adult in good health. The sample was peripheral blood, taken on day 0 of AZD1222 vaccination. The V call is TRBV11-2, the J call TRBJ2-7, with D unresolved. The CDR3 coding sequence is TGTGCCAGCAGCTTAGAATGGGGCTCCTACGAGCAGTACTTC. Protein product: CASSLEWGSYEQYF.